This T cell receptor beta chain is drawn from a study of blood T cell repertoires in COVID-19. Study overall: Acute and convalescent COVID-19 specimens originated in the United States, Italy and Spain.

Germline values: CDR1 PRHDT, CDR2 FYEKMQ (reference sequence). CDR3 length equals 16 residues. Trimming took off 2 bases at V and 2 bases at J, with 14 bases between the two ends. Profiled with immunoSEQ multiplex PCR; TCRdb holds only in-frame clones, not every one. The sample consists of some 70,000 clones, approximately 79% of them appearing once. The chain joins TRBV13 to TRBJ2-3; D uncertain. This clonotype originated in a woman aged 45 to 65 with acute or convalescent COVID-19. The sequencing sample was made of peripheral blood. The CDR3 region is CASSLLSGTSTDTQYF. The CDR3 coding sequence is TGTGCCAGCAGCTTACTTTCCGGTACTTCCACAGATACGCAGTATTTT.